This T cell receptor (beta chain) was sequenced for a study of cytomegalovirus exposure and HLA in healthy donors. It was with 60 Vbeta and 13 Jbeta primers that the PCR ran. Using immunoSEQ multiplex PCR, the repertoire was profiled, and TCRdb retains in-frame clones only, with some absent. The data show 190,000 or so clones, 80% to 85% seen once. The sequencing sample was made of PBMCs. The clonotype was recovered from a man aged 45-65 years in good health and CMV-seronegative.

The CDR3 region is CASSYTSGGPDTQYF. CDR3 DNA: TGTGCCAGCAGTTACACGAGCGGGGGGCCAGATACGCAGTATTTT. The rearrangement links TRBV6-5 to TRBJ2-3, with 9 nucleotides matching TRBD2. Looked up from germline, CDR1 is MNHEY and CDR2 is SVGAGI. Trimming cost V 2 bases and J 4 bases; bases outside gene matches: 4. This CDR3 contains 15 residues.